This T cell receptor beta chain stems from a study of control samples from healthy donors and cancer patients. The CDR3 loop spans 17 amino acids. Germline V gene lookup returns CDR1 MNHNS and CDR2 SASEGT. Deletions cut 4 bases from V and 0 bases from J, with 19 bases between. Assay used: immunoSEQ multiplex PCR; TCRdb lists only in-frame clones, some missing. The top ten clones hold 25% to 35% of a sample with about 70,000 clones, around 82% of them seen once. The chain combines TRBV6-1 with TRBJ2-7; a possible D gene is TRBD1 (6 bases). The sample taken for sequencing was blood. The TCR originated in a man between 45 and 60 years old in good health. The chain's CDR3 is CASSAPDTGFSSYEQYF. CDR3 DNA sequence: TGTGCCAGCAGTGCCCCCGATACAGGGTTCAGCTCCTACGAGCAGTACTTC.